This T cell receptor (beta chain) was recovered during a study of blood T cell repertoires in COVID-19. About the study: The cDNA or gDNA used as material had been derived from T cells, B-cell-depleted T cells, or PBMCs.

Original analysis: Nucleated cell number was recorded as an estimate derived from reference gene primer amplification. The method was immunoSEQ multiplex PCR; TCRdb's version includes in-frame clones alone and lacks a portion of them. V, J and clone size are those of that table, while D and trimming were read from the DNA. The table includes just under 20,000 clones, 80% to 90% detected once. This CDR3 contains 18 residues. The trim removed 4 bases at V and 4 bases at J, leaving 11 bases unmatched. CDR1 SGDLS and CDR2 YYNGEE come from the germline V gene. This receptor was obtained from a human donor with active COVID-19. The donor label of this sample is uncertain. This chain connects TRBV9 to TRBJ2-1, with 13 bases that match TRBD2. The sample consisted of peripheral blood. In DNA form, the CDR3 reads TGTGCCAGCAGCTCCCGGGCCGGGACTAGCGGGGCATACAATGAGCAGTTCTTC. Its protein product is CASSSRAGTSGAYNEQFF.